The 8 T cell receptor beta chains given below trace back to one sample, sequenced in a study of blood T cell repertoires in COVID-19. Profiled with immunoSEQ multiplex PCR; TCRdb holds only in-frame clones, not every one. The sample lists roughly 200,000 clones; about 82% were seen once. The specimen was PBMCs or T cells enriched from blood (not recorded which). The receptors come from a man aged 40-50 years with acute COVID-19.

The chain has TRBV4-3 and TRBJ1-1; maybe TRBD1 (6 bases). V was shortened by 0 bases and J by 0 bases, with 14 bases between the two germline ends. Looked up from germline, CDR1 is LGHNA and CDR2 is YSLEER. The CDR3 loop spans 17 amino acids. Here the CDR3 DNA reads TGCGCCAGCAGCCAAGAGGGGGCTAGACGGCTGAACACTGAAGCTTTCTTT. It yields the protein CASSQEGARRLNTEAFF.

V is TRBV28 and J is TRBJ2-7; a possible D gene is TRBD2 (6 bases). The germline CDR1 and CDR2 sequences are MDHEN and SYDVKM. This CDR3 spans 16 amino acids. The germline V and J ends were trimmed by 2 bases and 0 bases, with 14 bases remaining between them. CDR3 in amino acids: CASSLGLAASSYEQYF. As DNA, the CDR3 is TGTGCCAGCAGTTTAGGCTTAGCGGCGAGCTCCTACGAGCAGTACTTC. The full variable domain, completed using reference TRBV28 and TRBJ2-7, is DVKVTQSSRYLVKRTGEKVFLECVQDMDHENMFWYRQDPGLGLRLIYFSYDVKMKEKGDIPEGYSVSREKKERFSLILESASTNQTSMYLCASSLGLAASSYEQYFGPGTRLTVT.

V is TRBV6-5 and J is TRBJ2-1; 7 bases map to TRBD2. Germline CDR1 MNHEY, CDR2 SVGAGI. J gave up 5 bases and V 11 bases, and 9 bases lay outside the gene matches. The CDR3 has 13 residues. CDR3 protein: CAVGWRGNNEQFF. CDR3 in DNA: TGTGCCGTGGGATGGCGGGGGAACAATGAGCAGTTCTTC.

The V gene is TRBV9, the J gene TRBJ2-2, with 9 bases fitting TRBD1. Germline V gene lookup returns CDR1 SGDLS and CDR2 YYNGEE. The J segment lost 4 bases and the V segment lost 4 bases, leaving 8 bases of the junction unmatched. This CDR3 is 16 amino acids long. Here the CDR3 DNA reads TGTGCCAGCAGCCCGTACAGGGGGCAAGGCACCGGGGAGCTGTTTTTT. It yields the protein CASSPYRGQGTGELFF.

The rearrangement links TRBV6-2 or TRBV6-3 to TRBJ2-4, with 9 bases fitting TRBD2. The CDR3 runs 16 residues. Germline V gene lookup returns CDR1 MNHEY and CDR2 SVGEGT. The trim removed 3 bases at V and 2 bases at J, leaving 5 bases unmatched. CDR3 in amino acids: CASSYHAGGSKNIQYF. Here the CDR3 DNA reads TGTGCCAGCAGTTATCACGCGGGAGGGTCCAAAAACATTCAGTACTTC.

This clone was detected only once. In the same sample, other DNA sequences code for this CDR3. The chain is built from TRBV5-1 and TRBJ2-1; TRBD2 aligns across 11 bases. CDR3 length: 15 amino acids. Germline CDR1 is SGHRS and CDR2 is YFSETQ. Unmatched junction bases numbered 3, after V lost 0 bases and J lost 7 bases. Written as DNA, the CDR3 is TGCGCCAGCAGCTTGGTTACTAGCGGGAGTAATGAGCAGTTCTTC. Translating gives CASSLVTSGSNEQFF.

The genes are TRBV19 and TRBJ2-5; 8 bases match TRBD1. The junction had 8 bases not matched to a gene; V was cut back by 6 bases and J by 5 bases. Germline lookup yields CDR1 LNHDA and CDR2 SQIVND (reference sequence). This CDR3 contains 14 residues. The DNA for the CDR3 is TGTGCCAGTAGACCGACAGGGGCGGACGAGACCCAGTACTTC. Translating gives CASRPTGADETQYF.

The genes are TRBV7-2 and TRBJ1-3; 7 bases align to TRBD1. J was trimmed by 0 bases and V by 5 bases; bases with no gene match: 4. Germline V gene sequence: CDR1 SGHTA, CDR2 FQGNSA. The CDR3 is made up of 15 amino acids. In DNA form, the CDR3 reads TGTGCCAGCAGCATCCAGGGGGTCTCTGGAAACACCATATATTTT. Translated, it gives CASSIQGVSGNTIYF.